Shown below are 11 T cell receptor beta chains from a single sample sequenced in a study of T cells in Graves' hyperthyroidism and ophthalmopathy. What was amplified from RNA transcripts were TCR beta CDR3 regions. Researchers ran a first-round RT-PCR on the TCR CDR3 using the HTBI primer set. Via MiXCR, TCRdb re-called the multiplex PCR reads, giving one row per CDR3 protein. The sample has around 280,000 distinct CDR3 sequences, 13% seen once. The sample taken for sequencing was blood. The receptors come from a woman between 25 and 40 years old with Graves' hyperthyroidism that later progressed to Graves' ophthalmopathy.

Ten or more counts support this clonotype. This rearrangement joins TRBV30 to TRBJ2-3; D is unresolved. Germline-derived CDR1 and CDR2 are GTSNPN and SVGIG (reference sequence). The V and J ends lost 5 bases and 5 bases respectively, with 20 bases between them. This CDR3 is built from 15 residues. The CDR3, as DNA: TGTGCCTGGTATGGATGGGCAGGACGTGTAGATACGCAGTATTTT. Translating gives CAWYGWAGRVDTQYF.

This clonotype appeared once. This rearrangement joins TRBV3-2 to TRBJ2-7; TRBD2 was called by the table and not checked on the DNA. TRBV3-2 is annotated as a pseudogene. The CDR3 spans 15 residues. CDR3 sequence (DNA): TGTGCCAGCAGTCCTAAAGGGACTAGCCCCAGCGAGCAGTACTTC. It codes for CASSPKGTSPSEQYF.

This clonotype was found many times. V and J are TRBV27 and TRBJ2-7, with 8 nucleotides matching TRBD2. V lost 3 bases and J lost 2; bases outside the gene matches: 3. There are 14 residues in the CDR3. Germline CDR1 is MNHEY and CDR2 is SMNVEV (reference sequence). DNA of the CDR3: TGTGCCAGCAGTTTTGAGCGGGGGACCTACGAGCAGTACTTC. It is translated as CASSFERGTYEQYF.

This clonotype appeared a few times. The chain has TRBV29-1 and TRBJ2-5; 10 nucleotides match TRBD2. Germline V gives CDR1 SQVTM, CDR2 ANQGSEA. J lost 4 bases, V lost 8 bases, and 10 bases had no gene match. The CDR3 covers 14 residues. The CDR3 region is CSTNEREGSETQYF. As DNA, the CDR3 is TGCAGCACTAACGAGCGGGAGGGCTCAGAGACCCAGTACTTC.

The table lists this clonotype with many counts. The chain uses TRBV12-3 or TRBV12-4 and TRBJ2-1; 12 nucleotides match TRBD2. This CDR3 has 16 residues. With V trimmed by 4 bases and J by 7 bases, 8 bases remained unmatched. This CDR3 is CASSSSTSGRSNEQFF. CDR3 nucleotide sequence: TGTGCCAGCAGTTCCTCAACTAGCGGGAGGAGTAATGAGCAGTTCTTC.

In its sample, this clonotype was seen many times. V gene TRBV24-1 combines with J gene TRBJ1-2, with D maybe TRBD1 (5 bases). CDR1 KGHDR and CDR2 SFDVKD come from the germline V gene. There are 12 residues in the CDR3. V gave up 11 bases and J gave up 4 bases, with 13 bases separating them. The CDR3 region is CAIRDRIYGYTF. CDR3 coding DNA: TGTGCCATCCGCGACAGAATCTATGGCTACACCTTC.

In this sample, this clonotype turned up many times. The chain joins TRBV12-3 or TRBV12-4 to TRBJ2-1; a weak D match, TRBD2 (6 bases). Trimming cost V 1 base and J 4 bases, with 14 bases left between them. There are 16 residues in the CDR3. CDR3 sequence reads: CASSLGTRDSYNEQFF. Here the CDR3 DNA reads TGTGCCAGCAGTTTAGGAACAAGGGACTCGTACAATGAGCAGTTCTTC.

At least ten counts were recorded for this clonotype. The J gene is TRBJ2-1, the V gene TRBV6-2 or TRBV6-3; D uncertain. The CDR3 is 13 amino acids. Germline V CDR1 and CDR2: MNHEY, SVGEGT. The V gene lost 11 bases and the J gene lost 7 bases, with 18 bases spanning the gap. The CDR3 nucleotides are TGTGCCTGTAGGAGTAGCCCCCTTAATGAGCAGTTCTTC. Translated: CACRSSPLNEQFF.

The CDR3 protein is CASSFYPPGQRAFF. CDR3 nucleotide sequence: TGTGCCAGCAGTTTCTACCCTCCGGGACAGCGGGCTTTCTTT. The chain uses TRBV28 and TRBJ1-1; TRBD1 matches at 7 bases. The V segment lost 3 bases and the J segment 11 bases; nucleotides outside the gene matches: 12. The CDR3 extends over 14 amino acids. In germline, CDR1 is MDHEN, CDR2 SYDVKM.

The CDR3 sequence is CASSSVRTTYNEQFF. CDR3 coding DNA: TGTGCCAGCAGTTCCGTTCGGACAACCTACAATGAGCAGTTCTTC. This chain links TRBV28 with TRBJ2-1; D perhaps matches TRBD1 (5 bases). CDR1 is MDHEN, CDR2 SYDVKM, per germline. The V end lost 4 bases, the J end lost 2 bases, and 12 bases lay between the germline ends. The CDR3 has 15 amino acids.

This clonotype appeared once. The DNA for the CDR3 is TGCAGCGTTGAAGGACATATTGGACTAGCGTCTAGCACAGATACGCAGTATTTT. Encoded protein: CSVEGHIGLASSTDTQYF. This chain joins TRBV29-1 and TRBJ2-3, with 9 bases lining up with TRBD2. The CDR3 runs 18 residues. In germline, CDR1 is SQVTM, CDR2 ANQGSEA. The J segment lost 0 bases and the V segment lost 1 base, leaving 11 bases of the junction unmatched.